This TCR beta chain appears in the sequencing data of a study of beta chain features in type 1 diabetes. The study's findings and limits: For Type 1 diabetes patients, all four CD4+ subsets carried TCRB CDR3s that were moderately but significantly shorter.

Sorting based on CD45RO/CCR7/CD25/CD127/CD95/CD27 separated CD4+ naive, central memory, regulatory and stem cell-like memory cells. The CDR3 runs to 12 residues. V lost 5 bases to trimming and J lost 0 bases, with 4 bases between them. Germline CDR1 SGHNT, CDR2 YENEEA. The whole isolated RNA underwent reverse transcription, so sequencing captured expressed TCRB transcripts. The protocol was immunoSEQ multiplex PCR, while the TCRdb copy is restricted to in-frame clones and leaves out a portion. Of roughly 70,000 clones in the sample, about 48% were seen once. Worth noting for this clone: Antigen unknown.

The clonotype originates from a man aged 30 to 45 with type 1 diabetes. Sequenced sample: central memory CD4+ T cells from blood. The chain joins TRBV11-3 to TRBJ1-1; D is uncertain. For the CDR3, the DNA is TGTGCCAGCAGCCAAATGAACACTGAAGCTTTCTTT. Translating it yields CASSQMNTEAFF.